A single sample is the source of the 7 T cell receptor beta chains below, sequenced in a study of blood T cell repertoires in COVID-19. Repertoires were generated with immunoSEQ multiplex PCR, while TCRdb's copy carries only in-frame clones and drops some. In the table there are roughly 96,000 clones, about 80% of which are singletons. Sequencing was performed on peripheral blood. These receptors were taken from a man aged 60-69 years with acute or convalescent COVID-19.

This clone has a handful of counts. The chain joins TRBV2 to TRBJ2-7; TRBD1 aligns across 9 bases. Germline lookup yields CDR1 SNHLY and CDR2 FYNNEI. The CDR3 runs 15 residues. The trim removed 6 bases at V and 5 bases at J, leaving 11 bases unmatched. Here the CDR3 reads CASRPGQGVYDEQYF. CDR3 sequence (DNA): TGTGCCAGCAGACCGGGACAGGGAGTTTACGACGAGCAGTACTTC.

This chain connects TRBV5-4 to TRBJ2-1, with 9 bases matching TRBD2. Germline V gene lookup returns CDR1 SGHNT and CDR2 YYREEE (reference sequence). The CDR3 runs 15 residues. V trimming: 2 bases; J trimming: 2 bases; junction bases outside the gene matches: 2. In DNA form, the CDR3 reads TGTGCCAGCAGCTTCGGCGGGAGGGCCTACAATGAGCAGTTCTTC. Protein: CASSFGGRAYNEQFF.

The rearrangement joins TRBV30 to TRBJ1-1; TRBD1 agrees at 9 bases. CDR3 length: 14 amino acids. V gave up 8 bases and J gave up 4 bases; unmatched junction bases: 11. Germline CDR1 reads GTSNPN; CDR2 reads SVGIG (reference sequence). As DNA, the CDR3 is TGTGCCCATACCGGGACAGGGTTTGGCACTGAAGCTTTCTTT. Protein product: CAHTGTGFGTEAFF.

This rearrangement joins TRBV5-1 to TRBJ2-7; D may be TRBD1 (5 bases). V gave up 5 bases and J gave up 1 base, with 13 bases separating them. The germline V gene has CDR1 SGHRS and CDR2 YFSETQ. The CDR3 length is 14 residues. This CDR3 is CASRPDSSSYEQYF. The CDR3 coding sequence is TGCGCCAGCAGACCCGACAGTTCTTCCTACGAGCAGTACTTC.

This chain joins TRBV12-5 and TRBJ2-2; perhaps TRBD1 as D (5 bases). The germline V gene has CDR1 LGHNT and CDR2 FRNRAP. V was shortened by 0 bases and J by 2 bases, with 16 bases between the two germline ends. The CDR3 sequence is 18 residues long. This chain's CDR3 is CASGLVHGQRTNTGELFF. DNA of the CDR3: TGTGCTAGTGGTTTGGTACATGGACAACGAACTAACACCGGGGAGCTGTTTTTT.

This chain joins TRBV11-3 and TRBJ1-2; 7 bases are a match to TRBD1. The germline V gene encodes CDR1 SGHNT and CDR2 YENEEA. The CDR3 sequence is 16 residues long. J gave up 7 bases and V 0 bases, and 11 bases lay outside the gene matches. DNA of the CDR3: TGTGCCAGCAGCTTAGAGCCTCAACAGGGGTCGGGTGGCTACACCTTC. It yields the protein CASSLEPQQGSGGYTF.

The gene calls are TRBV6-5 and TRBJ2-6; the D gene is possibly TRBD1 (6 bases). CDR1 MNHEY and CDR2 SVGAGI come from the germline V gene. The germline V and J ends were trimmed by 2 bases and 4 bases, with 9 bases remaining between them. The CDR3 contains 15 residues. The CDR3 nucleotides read TGTGCCAGCAGTTACACAGGGACCGGGGCCAACGTCCTGACTTTC. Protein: CASSYTGTGANVLTF.